The present TCR beta chain was sequenced within a study of blood T cell repertoires in COVID-19. Overall study context: Italy, Spain and the United States were the sources of the convalescent and acute COVID-19 samples.

Trimming at V came to 4 bases and at J to 0 bases, leaving 4 bases not matched to a gene. Germline lookup yields CDR1 GTSNPN and CDR2 SVGIG (reference sequence). The CDR3 is 14 residues long. Authors' data handling: Amplification of reference gene primers provided the estimated nucleated cell counts. The data were produced by immunoSEQ multiplex PCR, yet TCRdb's version contains in-frame clones alone and is incomplete. V and J calls and clone size are given by that table; D and trimming were obtained from the DNA. The data show roughly 270,000 clones, over 75% seen once. Material: peripheral blood. The clonotype was recovered from a man in his forties or fifties with active or convalescent COVID-19. The V gene is TRBV30, the J gene TRBJ1-2; 8 nucleotides line up with TRBD1. The DNA of the CDR3 is TGTGCCTGGACCGGGACAGGAGCTAACTATGGCTACACCTTC. Its protein is CAWTGTGANYGYTF.